Sequencing of this T cell receptor beta chain was carried out in a study of T cell changes during pregnancy in multiple sclerosis. The CDR3 extends over 16 amino acids. The ends were cut back, 1 base at V and 0 bases at J, with 10 bases in the middle. Germline V gene sequence: CDR1 SNHLY, CDR2 FYNNEI. Sequencing was performed with immunoSEQ multiplex PCR; in TCRdb, only in-frame clones are kept and a portion is missing. The sample has some 70,000 clones, roughly nine tenths seen once. The material was peripheral blood, obtained in the second trimester of pregnancy. The chain uses TRBV2 and TRBJ1-5, with a possible D match to TRBD1 (5 bases). The TCR comes from a female donor with multiple sclerosis, enrolled in a pregnancy study. This CDR3 is CASSEGGVTSNQPQHF. DNA for the CDR3: TGTGCCAGCAGTGAAGGGGGGGTAACTAGCAATCAGCCCCAGCATTTT.